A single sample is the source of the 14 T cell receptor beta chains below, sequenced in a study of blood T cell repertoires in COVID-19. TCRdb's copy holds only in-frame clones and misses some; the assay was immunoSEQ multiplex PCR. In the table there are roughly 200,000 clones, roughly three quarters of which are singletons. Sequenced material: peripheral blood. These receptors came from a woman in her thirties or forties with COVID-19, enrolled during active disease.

In nucleotides, the CDR3 is TGTGCCAGTAGCCAAGGGGTCACTCAGCCCCAGCATTTT. Translated: CASSQGVTQPQHF. The chain links TRBV19 to TRBJ1-5; possibly TRBD1 for D (5 bases). V was clipped by 6 bases and J by 6 bases, with 12 bases between them. The CDR3 loop spans 13 amino acids. Germline V gene sequence: CDR1 LNHDA, CDR2 SQIVND (reference sequence).

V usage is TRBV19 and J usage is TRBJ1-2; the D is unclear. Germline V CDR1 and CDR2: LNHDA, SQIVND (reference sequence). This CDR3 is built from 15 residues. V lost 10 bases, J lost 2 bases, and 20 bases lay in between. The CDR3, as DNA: TGTGCCACCAAGCTAGAGGGAGGGCAAAACTATGGCTACACCTTC. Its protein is CATKLEGGQNYGYTF.

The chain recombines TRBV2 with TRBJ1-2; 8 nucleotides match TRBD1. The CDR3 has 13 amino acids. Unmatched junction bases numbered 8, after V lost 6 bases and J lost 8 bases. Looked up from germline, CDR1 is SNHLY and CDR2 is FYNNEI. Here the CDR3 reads CASSDRGFGGYTF. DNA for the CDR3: TGTGCCAGCAGCGACAGGGGTTTTGGAGGCTACACCTTC.

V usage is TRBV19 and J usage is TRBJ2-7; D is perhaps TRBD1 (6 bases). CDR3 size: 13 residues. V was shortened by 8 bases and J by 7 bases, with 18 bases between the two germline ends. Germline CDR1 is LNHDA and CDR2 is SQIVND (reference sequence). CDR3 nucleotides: TGTGCCAGTTCCGACAGGACCCTTGGGGAGCAGTACTTC. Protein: CASSDRTLGEQYF. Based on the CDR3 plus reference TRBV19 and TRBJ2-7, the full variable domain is DGGITQSPKYLFRKEGQNVTLSCEQNLNHDAMYWYRQDPGQGLRLIYYSQIVNDFQKGDIAEGYSVSREKKESFPLTVTSAQKNPTAFYLCASSDRTLGEQYFGPGTRLTVT.

The CDR3 loop is CASGREGHETDTQYF. The CDR3 bases are TGCGCCAGCGGGCGGGAGGGCCATGAAACAGATACGCAGTATTTT. The chain is built from TRBV5-1 and TRBJ2-3, with TRBD2 identical over 9 bases. The trim removed 7 bases at V and 3 bases at J, leaving 9 bases unmatched. This CDR3 region has 15 residues. The germline V gene encodes CDR1 SGHRS and CDR2 YFSETQ.

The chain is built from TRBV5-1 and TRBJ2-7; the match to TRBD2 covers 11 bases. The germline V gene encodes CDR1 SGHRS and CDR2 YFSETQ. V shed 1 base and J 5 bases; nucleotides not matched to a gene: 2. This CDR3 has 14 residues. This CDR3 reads CASSLTSGGNEQYF. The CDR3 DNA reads TGCGCCAGCAGCTTGACTAGCGGGGGAAACGAGCAGTACTTC.

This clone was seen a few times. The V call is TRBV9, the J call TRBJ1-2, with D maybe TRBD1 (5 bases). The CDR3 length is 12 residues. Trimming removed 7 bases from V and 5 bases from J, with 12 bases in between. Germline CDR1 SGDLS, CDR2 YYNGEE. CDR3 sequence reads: CASSPGWYGYTF. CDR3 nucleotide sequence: TGTGCCAGCTCCCCAGGGTGGTATGGCTACACCTTC.

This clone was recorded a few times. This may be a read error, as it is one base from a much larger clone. This CDR3 is CPSSRLPGQGQETQYF. The CDR3 DNA sequence: TGCCCCAGCAGCCGCCTCCCCGGACAGGGCCAAGAGACCCAGTACTTC. The V call is TRBV4-1, the J call TRBJ2-5, with 8 bases that match TRBD1. Germline-derived CDR1 and CDR2 are MGHRA and YSYEKL. The CDR3 is 16 residues long.

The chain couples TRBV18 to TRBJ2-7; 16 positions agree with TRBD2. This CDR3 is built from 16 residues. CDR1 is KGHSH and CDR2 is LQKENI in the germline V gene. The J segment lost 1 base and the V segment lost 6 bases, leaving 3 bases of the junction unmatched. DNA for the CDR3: TGTGCCAGCTCGGGACTAGCGGGAGGGGATTCCTACGAGCAGTACTTC. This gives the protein CASSGLAGGDSYEQYF.

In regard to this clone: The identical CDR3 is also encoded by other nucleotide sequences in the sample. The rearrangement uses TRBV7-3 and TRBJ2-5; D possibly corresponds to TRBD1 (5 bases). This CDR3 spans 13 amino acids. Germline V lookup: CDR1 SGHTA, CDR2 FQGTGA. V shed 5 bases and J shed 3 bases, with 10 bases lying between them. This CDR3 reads CASSPRVEETQYF. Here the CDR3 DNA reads TGTGCCAGCAGCCCCAGGGTGGAAGAGACCCAGTACTTC.

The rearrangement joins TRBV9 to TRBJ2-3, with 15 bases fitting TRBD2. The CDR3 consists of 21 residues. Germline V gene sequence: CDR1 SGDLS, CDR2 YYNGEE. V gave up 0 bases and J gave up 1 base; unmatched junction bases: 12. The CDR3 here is CASSVGPGTSGRSGGTDTQYF. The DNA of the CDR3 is TGTGCCAGCAGCGTAGGCCCTGGGACTAGCGGGAGGTCAGGCGGCACAGATACGCAGTATTTT. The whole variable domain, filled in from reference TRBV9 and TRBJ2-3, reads DSGVTQTPKHLITATGQRVTLRCSPRSGDLSVYWYQQSLDQGLQFLIQYYNGEERAKGNILERFSAQQFPDLHSELNLSSLELGDSALYFCASSVGPGTSGRSGGTDTQYFGPGTRLTVL.

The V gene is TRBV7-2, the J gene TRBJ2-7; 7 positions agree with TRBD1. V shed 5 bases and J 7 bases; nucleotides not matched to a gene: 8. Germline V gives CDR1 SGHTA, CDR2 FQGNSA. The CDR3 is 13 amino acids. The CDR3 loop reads CASSPNRGQEQYF. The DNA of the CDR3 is TGTGCCAGCAGCCCGAATAGGGGGCAAGAGCAGTACTTC. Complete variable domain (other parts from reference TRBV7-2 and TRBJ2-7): GAGVSQSPSNKVTEKGKDVELRCDPISGHTALYWYRQSLGQGLEFLIYFQGNSAPDKSGLPSDRFSAERTGGSVSTLTIQRTQQEDSAVYLCASSPNRGQEQYFGPGTRLTVT.

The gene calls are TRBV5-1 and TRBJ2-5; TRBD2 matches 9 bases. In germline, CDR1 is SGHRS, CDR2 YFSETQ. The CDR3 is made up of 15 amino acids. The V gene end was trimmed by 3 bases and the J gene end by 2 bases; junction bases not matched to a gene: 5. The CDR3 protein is CASSSLTSGQETQYF. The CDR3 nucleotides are TGCGCCAGCAGCTCTTTGACTAGCGGTCAAGAGACCCAGTACTTC.

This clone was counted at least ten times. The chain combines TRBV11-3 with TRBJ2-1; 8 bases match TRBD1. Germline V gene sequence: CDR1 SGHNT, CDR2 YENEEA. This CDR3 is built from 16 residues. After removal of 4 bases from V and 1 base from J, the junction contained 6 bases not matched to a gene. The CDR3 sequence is CASSSRGLGSYNEQFF. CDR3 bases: TGTGCCAGCAGCTCCAGGGGGCTTGGTTCCTACAATGAGCAGTTCTTC.